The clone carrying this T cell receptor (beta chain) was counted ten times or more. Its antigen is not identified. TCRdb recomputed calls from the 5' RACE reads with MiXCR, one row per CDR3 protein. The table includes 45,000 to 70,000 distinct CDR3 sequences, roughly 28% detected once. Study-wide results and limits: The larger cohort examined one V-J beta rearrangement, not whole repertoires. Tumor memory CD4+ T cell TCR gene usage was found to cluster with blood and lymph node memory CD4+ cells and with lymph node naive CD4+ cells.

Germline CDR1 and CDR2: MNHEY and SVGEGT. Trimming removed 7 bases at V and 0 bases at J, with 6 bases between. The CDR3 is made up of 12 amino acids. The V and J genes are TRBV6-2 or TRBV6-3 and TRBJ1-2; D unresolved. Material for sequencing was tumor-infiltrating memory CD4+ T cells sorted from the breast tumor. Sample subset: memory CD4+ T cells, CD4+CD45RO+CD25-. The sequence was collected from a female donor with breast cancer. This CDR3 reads CASTSANYGYTF. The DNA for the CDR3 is TGTGCCAGCACGTCGGCTAACTATGGCTACACCTTC.